This T cell receptor beta chain was documented in a study of T cell responses to AZD1222 COVID-19 vaccine. Study-wide context: Second doses that came at about 4 or about 12 weeks were put together. Study-level results: Just a handful of AZD1222 recipients tested seropositive at baseline. Breadth and depth of Spike-specific TCRs rose after two AZD1222 doses. Donors in the cohort were predominantly white British and more often female, and clonal diversity was possibly underestimated.

Details on this clone: Its antigen is unknown.

The CDR3 consists of 16 residues. The V and J ends lost 5 bases and 0 bases respectively, with 17 bases between them. CDR1 and CDR2 from the germline V gene are SGHVS and FNYEAQ. Clones were read by immunoSEQ multiplex PCR, and TCRdb kept only the in-frame ones, dropping some. The sample lists roughly 97,000 clones; 88% were seen once. The receptor was isolated from an adult in good health. The sample was peripheral blood, taken on day 0 of AZD1222 vaccination. The chain couples TRBV7-6 to TRBJ2-7; D gene unclear. The CDR3 DNA follows: TGTGCCAGCAGCCCCGGACCCGGACCCGACTCCTACGAGCAGTACTTC. Its protein product is CASSPGPGPDSYEQYF.